This entry features one T cell receptor (beta chain) sequence. Its antigen remains unidentified. The record has no base qualities; no much larger clone is one base away. The receptor library was made with the immunoSEQ multiplex PCR assay. A mixture of 60 forward primers for TCR Vbeta segments and 13 reverse primers for TCR Jbeta segments was used in the multiplex PCR. The CDR3 region of rearranged TCR beta genes was amplified from genomic DNA with a multiplex PCR assay. Amplified TCR beta libraries were sequenced as 87-base-pair reads on the Illumina HiSeq System. The paper's data handling went like this. In a later analysis, roughly 80 million unique TCR beta chains were counted across the 650 to 750 repertoires, and approximately 11 million of these chains were shared by at least two donors. A nearest-neighbor algorithm error-corrected the raw reads and collapsed the reads into unique sequences, merging closely related sequences to remove PCR and sequencing errors. V, D and J gene segments were assigned by aligning CDR3 sequences to IMGT reference sequences. For a sequence to be retained, a match of at least six nucleotides was required to both a V gene segment and a J gene segment. Rearrangements were classified as productive when the CDR3 lacked stop codons and remained in frame with V and J, and all other rearrangements were classified as non-productive. Following IMGT convention, CDR3 was defined as the stretch from the second conserved V-encoded cysteine up to the conserved J-encoded phenylalanine. Sequences without an unambiguous match to a single V gene segment were excluded from the earlier analysis of 587 of the donors. In an earlier analysis of approximately 610 of the donors, V segments were called functional above 56.7% productive rearrangements and were called segregating when the between-donor standard deviation exceeded 5%. A statistical classification framework was developed to diagnose cytomegalovirus status using the catalog of TCR beta chain sequences. In a later analysis, V and J genes were assigned by comparing TCR nucleotide sequences against IMGT/GENE-DB human TR gene sequences. Using the TCRdist pipeline, a later analysis assigned CDR3 sequences along with most-parsimonious VDJ recombination scenarios. In a later analysis, each TCR beta chain was defined by its CDR3 amino acid sequence together with its V-gene family, and reads lacking a unique V-gene family were excluded. To address suspected cross-contamination and a sequencing artifact, a later analysis removed approximately 600 highly shared, low-generation-probability nucleotide sequences. A later analysis calculated a clonal expansion index for each public chain from normalized within-repertoire ranks of inferred template counts. In a later analysis, generation probabilities were computed with a VDJ recombination model fitted to out-of-frame rearrangements, and the resulting probabilities were checked against IGoR. Hypergeometric tests were used in a later analysis to score TCR-TCR, TCR-HLA and TCR-CMV co-occurrence, with a repertoire-size bias correction applied to the TCR pairs. A later analysis estimated false discovery rates by permuting HLA or CMV assignments 20 times. A later analysis grouped co-occurring TCRs with DBSCAN, adding TCRdist sequence similarity when clustering within HLA-allele-positive subsets. Co-occurrence clustering excluded repertoires with fewer than 30,000 or more than 120,000 public chains, plus five with anomalous nucleotide sharing. The immuneACCESS repertoire file appears here via TCRdb, limited to in-frame rearrangements. These files lack a portion of the clones; in checked studies, under half of the deficit traces to unresolved V genes, and the cause of the others is not known. V, J and clone size reflect that table, while D and trimming were determined from the DNA. For this sample the table gives 120,000 or so clones, of which 81% were detected only once. Of the sample, around 2% falls within the top ten clones.

The cohort consisted of hundreds of healthy bone marrow donors. At the time of sampling, all cohort members were nominally healthy, though unrecorded immune exposures were likely present. The donor was CMV seronegative and belonged to the group of over 300 seronegative cohort members. Each donor provided a peripheral blood sample, and peripheral blood mononuclear cells were used for TCR beta sequencing. The Qiagen DNeasy Blood Extraction Kit was used to extract genomic DNA from the blood cell samples. These data come from a study of cytomegalovirus exposure and HLA in healthy donors (dated by TCRdb to 2016 to 2017). With regard to the full study: In an earlier analysis of some 550 of the donors, approximately 300 Gb of sequence data and 95 million to 130 million unique TCR beta sequences from about 179 million T cells were reported. To decide whether each TCR beta V gene segment behaved as functional or pseudogenic, an earlier analysis of some 580 of the donors relied on high-throughput TCR beta sequencing. HLA typing covered class I and class II loci at four-digit resolution. Across about 380 genotyped donors of the cohort, an average of roughly 250,000 unique TCR beta nucleotide sequences per donor were sequenced, and roughly 20% of those sequences were non-productive. All discovery cohort repertoires had been generated using a single sequencing platform. In addition to the first cohort of approximately 650 subjects, a separate validation cohort of 130 or so different subjects was used. Roughly 300 gigabases of sequencing data and 70 million to 85 million unique TCR sequences were included in an early release covering about 620 HLA-typed donors. A later analysis re-analyzed previously published TCR beta repertoires from 660 or so donors and added high-resolution HLA genotyping to study TCR occurrence patterns. High-throughput TCR immunosequencing, statistical association of individual TCRs with disease status, and machine learning were combined to predict cytomegalovirus infection status. Rather than drawing on any new phenotypic data, the later analysis identified candidate immune exposures from TCR beta sequences and the way those sequences occurred across donors. Donor age, sex, ethnicity and CMV serostatus were collected together with the repertoire data. The study profiled the T cell repertoires of hundreds of subjects by immunosequencing and related them to cytomegalovirus serostatus. In a later genetic analysis, genome-wide SNP genotypes for about three fifths of the roughly 670 donors were used, and that subset was treated as a discovery cohort. Because of strong linkage in the cohort, roughly five DR-DQ haplotypes were treated as single units for association and clustering. The number of donors typed differed by locus, with roughly 620-630 for A, B, C, DRB1 and DQB1, roughly 520 for DQA1, about 610 for DPA1, and over 400 for DPB1. Among the 398 genotyped donors, approximately 77% belonged to the genetic ancestry cluster associated with self-reported Caucasian donors. The study was designed to test whether signatures of past pathogen exposure could be identified by cataloging public T cell receptors.

Overall study results and their limits: In vitro tests confirmed that a few of the cytomegalovirus-associated TCR beta chains recognize cytomegalovirus antigens. Several of the top co-occurrence clusters appeared to be linked to parvovirus B19, influenza, CMV and Epstein-Barr virus, according to a later analysis. Correlated functional status among segregating V segments might reflect linkage disequilibrium, but an unknown experimental factor could not be ruled out. The cohort was sequenced for TCR beta chains only, and without alpha or paired-chain data the features that could be detected were limited. In a later genetic analysis, a missense DCLRE1C variant was associated with V-gene and J-gene trimming of TCR beta chains, and the association was replicated in an independent cohort. According to the authors, the approach could potentially be generalized to other disease states and immunological phenotypes. Most CMV-associated TCR beta chains appeared to be HLA-restricted in a later analysis, and the HLA associations seemed to be driven largely by CMV exposure. In a later analysis, the rate of TCR association differed among HLA loci, with DRB1 alleles having the most associated TCRs and HLA-C alleles having the fewest. Immune exposure information for the cohort was limited to CMV serostatus. In an earlier analysis of more than 450 of the donors, most TCR beta V segments were observed in productive rearrangements about 87% or about 30% of the time, broadly matching IMGT annotations. The classifier was reported to diagnose cytomegalovirus status with high specificity and sensitivity in both the original and validation cohorts. A further reported finding was that TCR beta sequences accurately predicted the HLA-A and HLA-B alleles for most subjects in the first cohort. Most TCR sequences were observed very rarely across donors, whereas some public TCRs were present in many individuals. In the study, some 160 TCR beta chains were listed as associated with cytomegalovirus. HLA typing was unavailable for some donors at each locus, so association tests used only the typed subset. A cluster of highly shared sequence variants was judged likely to be a technical artifact of the sequencing pipeline. When HLA alleles, especially DR and DQ, strongly co-occurred, attributing TCR associations to individual alleles was difficult. Because counts were too low, some 17 rarely observed V segments, including chromosome 9 orphons, were excluded from the earlier analysis of about 500 of the donors. Specific HLA alleles were associated with 15,000 to 20,000 TCR beta sequences at a false discovery rate of 0.05 in a later analysis. A later analysis found that HLA-associated TCR beta chains were more clonally expanded and had lower generation probabilities than equally common non-associated chains. The presence/absence analyses assumed that sequencing depth was roughly uniform across donors, and that assumption may not be true. In a later genetic analysis, fewer N-insertions in productive TCRs were reported among donors in an Asian-associated ancestry cluster than the approximately 670-donor mean.

Sequenced input: PBMCs. The sequence was obtained from a man aged 18 to 30 in good health and CMV-seronegative.

The CDR3 protein is CASTRGTGTEAFF. The nucleotide sequence is TGTGCCAGCACCCGGGGGACTGGCACTGAAGCTTTCTTT. The sequence links TRBV6-5 to TRBJ1-1; TRBD1 is a possible D gene, resting on 5 matching bases. The germline V gene supplies CDR1 MNHEY and CDR2 SVGAGI. V gives up 7 bases and J gives up 4 bases, and the segment between their germline ends measures 13 bases. From its cysteine to its phenylalanine, the CDR3 spans 13 amino acids. The retained sequence is limited to the CDR3, 39 bases, with the frame set at the first base.